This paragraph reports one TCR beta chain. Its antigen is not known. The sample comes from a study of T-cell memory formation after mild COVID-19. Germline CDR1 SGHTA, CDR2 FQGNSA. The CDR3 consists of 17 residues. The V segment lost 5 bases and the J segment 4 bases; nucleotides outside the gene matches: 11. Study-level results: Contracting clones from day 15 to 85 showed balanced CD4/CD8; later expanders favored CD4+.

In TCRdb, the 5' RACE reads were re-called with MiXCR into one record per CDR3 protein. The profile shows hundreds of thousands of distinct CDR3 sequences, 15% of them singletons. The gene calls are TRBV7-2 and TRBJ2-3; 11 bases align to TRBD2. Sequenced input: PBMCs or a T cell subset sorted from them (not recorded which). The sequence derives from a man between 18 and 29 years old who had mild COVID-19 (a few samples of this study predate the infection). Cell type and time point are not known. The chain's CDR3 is CASSPGRGSGGADTQYF. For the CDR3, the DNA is TGTGCCAGCAGCCCAGGCCGAGGTAGCGGGGGGGCAGATACGCAGTATTTT.